This TCR beta chain was obtained from a study of T-cell reconstitution after alpha-beta-depleted transplantation in children. The CDR3 consists of 14 residues. Germline CDR1 is MNHNS and CDR2 is SASEGT. V lost 2 bases to trimming and J lost 7 bases, with 15 bases between them. Unique molecular identifiers were used to barcode this TCRbeta library. Each CDR3 protein gets one entry after TCRdb re-called the PCR reads with MiXCR. The sample includes 530,000 or so distinct CDR3 sequences, 27% of them seen just once. The V and J genes are TRBV6-1 and TRBJ2-7, with D possibly TRBD1 on 6 matching bases. Sequences were derived from PBMCs, sampled before TCRalphabeta/CD19-depleted stem cell transplant. The TCR was taken from a boy less than two years old with Wiskott-Aldrich syndrome, due to receive a stem cell transplant. The CDR3 region is CASSEFWGLREQYF. The DNA for the CDR3 is TGTGCCAGCAGTGAATTCTGGGGGCTCAGAGAGCAGTACTTC.